The text below deals with one TCR beta chain. This specimen belongs to a study of control samples from healthy donors and cancer patients. The data were produced by immunoSEQ multiplex PCR, yet TCRdb's version contains in-frame clones alone and is incomplete. Of more than 20,000 clones detected, roughly four fifths appear once; the ten largest clones hold under 35%. V was shortened by 3 bases and J by 6 bases, with 9 bases between the two germline ends. The CDR3 covers 13 residues. Germline values: CDR1 LGHNA, CDR2 YSLEER. This chain joins TRBV4-3 and TRBJ2-1; no firm D call. What was sequenced was PBMCs. The receptor's source is a man between 60 and 75 years old with head and neck cancer. The CDR3 nucleotides are TGCGCCAGCAGCCAGTTTCTTGGCAATGAGCAGTTCTTC. It codes for CASSQFLGNEQFF.